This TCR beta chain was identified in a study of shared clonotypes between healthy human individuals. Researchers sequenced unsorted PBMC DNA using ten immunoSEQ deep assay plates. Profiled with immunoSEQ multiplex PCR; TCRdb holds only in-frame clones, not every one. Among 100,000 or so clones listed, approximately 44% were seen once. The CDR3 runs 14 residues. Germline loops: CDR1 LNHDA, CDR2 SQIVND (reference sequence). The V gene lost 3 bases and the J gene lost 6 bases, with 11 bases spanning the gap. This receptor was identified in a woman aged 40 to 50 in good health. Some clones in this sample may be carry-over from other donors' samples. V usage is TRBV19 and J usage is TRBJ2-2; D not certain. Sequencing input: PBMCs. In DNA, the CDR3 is TGTGCCAGTAGTATTTCCAGGCAGGCCGGGGAGCTGTTTTTT. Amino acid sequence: CASSISRQAGELFF.